This TCR beta chain was sequenced in a study of cytomegalovirus exposure and HLA in healthy donors. As for the study in general: One earlier analysis, a look at some 180 million T cells, found more than 100 million unique TCR beta sequences. Study observations and caveats: Donors were assumed by presence/absence analyses to have roughly uniform sequencing depth. Testing in vitro showed three CMV-associated chains specific for CMV antigens. Published work reported that the classifier diagnosed cytomegalovirus status with high specificity and sensitivity.

The CDR3 covers 15 residues. The V gene's germline CDR1 is MNHNS and CDR2 SASEGT. Trimming removed 3 bases at V and 4 bases at J, with 15 bases between. As regards this clone: Antigen unknown.

This PCR relied on a set of 60 Vbeta primers and 13 Jbeta primers. Some clones are missing from TCRdb's copy, which holds only in-frame ones; the method was immunoSEQ multiplex PCR. This sample carries under 200,000 clones, over 70% of them seen once, and the ten largest clones take more than 1.1%. The genes are TRBV6-1 and TRBJ1-2; perhaps TRBD1 as D (5 bases). This receptor was identified in a woman aged 25 to 39 in good health and CMV-seronegative. Sequencing was performed on PBMCs. CDR3 loop: CASSDLPGLGYGYTF. In nucleotides, the CDR3 is TGTGCCAGCAGTGATTTGCCAGGGCTGGGCTATGGCTACACCTTC.